The T cell receptor beta chain described here comes from a study of blood T cell repertoires in COVID-19. In the study overall: The United States, Italy and Spain were the sources of the acute and convalescent COVID-19 samples. Sample material is recorded as cDNA or gDNA derived from T cells, B-cell-depleted T cells, or PBMCs.

This CDR3 spans 15 amino acids. The junction had 6 bases not matched to a gene; V was cut back by 5 bases and J by 4 bases. In germline, CDR1 is SNHLY, CDR2 FYNNEI. Per the original methods: Reference gene primer amplification in the assay estimated nucleated cell counts. Generated by immunoSEQ multiplex PCR, the TCRdb table keeps only in-frame clones and is missing some. The V and J calls and clone size come from that table; D and trimming were worked out from the DNA. The data show fewer than 250,000 clones, with 86% seen just once and under 2% held by the top ten. This clone was seen more than once but under ten times.

This rearrangement joins TRBV2 to TRBJ2-2; 8 bases are a match to TRBD1. The specimen sequenced was peripheral blood. This TCR derives from a woman between 55 and 75 years old who had recovered from COVID-19. The CDR3 DNA follows: TGTGCCAGCAGTATACGGACAGGGTTCACCGGGGAGCTGTTTTTT. This gives the protein CASSIRTGFTGELFF.